The T cell receptor (beta chain) under discussion was sequenced for a study of T cells after yellow fever vaccination. One entry per CDR3 protein, called by TCRdb with MiXCR from the 5' RACE reads. Of 350,000 to 450,000 distinct CDR3 sequences in the sample, about 6% were seen once. This clonotype was picked up many times. Trimming took 5 bases from V and 3 from J, leaving 12 bases between them. CDR1 is SQVTM and CDR2 is ANQGSEA in the germline V gene. The length of the CDR3 is 13 residues. The receptor was derived from a man in his thirties or forties who received the YFV17D yellow fever vaccine. The material sequenced was PBMCs, taken 5 days after the yellow fever booster vaccination. This chain joins TRBV29-1 and TRBJ2-3, with a weak D call TRBD1 (5 bases). The CDR3 DNA sequence: TGCAGCGTTCAGGGCAGGATGACAGATACGCAGTATTTT. Translated: CSVQGRMTDTQYF.